This TCR beta chain was captured by sequencing in a study of T cell responses to AZD1222 COVID-19 vaccine (dated by TCRdb to the early 2020s). For the study in its entirety: AZD1222 recipients whose second dose came at about 4 weeks and those whose second dose came at about 12 weeks were combined into one group, since spike-specific TCR depth and breadth did not differ between the two schedules. TCR sequencing was performed for more than 230 trial participants, of whom roughly 200 were given two doses of AZD1222 and roughly 25 were given two doses of MenACWY control vaccine. Trial participants were enrolled by age into subgroups of 18-55, 56-69 and 70-plus years, and around 150, 29 and 61 TCR-sequenced participants, respectively, were included in these subgroups. The research as a whole found: Spike-specific TCR breadth and depth rose significantly after two AZD1222 doses compared with day 0 and with MenACWY recipients. Participants were mostly white British and included more females than males, and it was suggested by the authors that clonal diversity may have been underestimated. Because no day 14 peak-response samples were available, repertoires were characterized only after the peak T cell response. Reportedly, close to half of the unique spike-specific TCRs recognized epitopes lying outside the regions that are mutated in the B.1.351 and B.1.1.7 variants. Vaccine-associated CD4 TCRs spanned the whole spike protein, with dominant responses in regions 160-218 and 743-854. The 56-69-year group was small, and its depth increase did not reach significance, likely because of low power. Conclusions about previously exposed vaccinees were limited because only six or seven AZD1222 recipients were SARS-CoV-2 seropositive at baseline.

The time point label here, explained by the study, means: baseline before first vaccination. Vaccinee samples were obtained from the UK trials COV001 and COV002, which included a single-blind randomized controlled phase 2/3 trial of AZD1222 (ChAdOx1 nCoV-19) in healthy adults. Trial participant PBMC samples were collected at day 0 and day 28 after the second dose for TCRbeta chain sequencing. The CDR3 sequence holds 12 residues, the cysteine and phenylalanine included. Only the CDR3 portion is preserved as DNA: 36 bases, with reading frame beginning at the first base. The V end loses 4 bases and the J end loses 6 bases, and a stretch of 7 bases separates them. The germline V gene gives CDR1 as MNHEY and CDR2 as SVGAGI. Concerning this clone itself: What antigen it recognizes has not been identified. Base-call qualities are not available, and no considerably larger clone is one nucleotide away.

The CDR3 regions of human TCRbeta chains were analyzed by immunosequencing. Processing in the source paper ran as follows. Repertoire TCRs were checked for matches against a reference library of SARS-CoV-2-specific TCRs that had been generated using the MIRA antigen-specificity platform. Breadth was defined as the fraction of unique TCRs that were SARS-CoV-2-associated, and depth was defined as the fraction of total T cells that were SARS-CoV-2-associated. Each spike-specific TCR was assigned to its reactive spike region and to a CD4 or CD8 class using the MIRA data. Log10-transformed breadth and depth values were compared by one-way ANOVA with Sidak's multiple comparisons tests. The table comes from immuneACCESS by way of TCRdb, which keeps in-frame sequences with V and J called. Part of the clones is missing from these tables; in studies checked, under half for an unresolved V gene and the rest for unknown reasons. Clonal size and the V and J genes are those of that table, whereas D and trimming came from the DNA. The sample table contains tens of thousands of clones; only one count was recorded for around four fifths of them. The biggest ten clones account for 2.5% to 3.5% of the sample.

The receptor chain draws on TRBV6-5 and TRBJ2-4, with no confident D gene call. This receptor was taken from an adult in good health. The sample in question was peripheral blood, obtained on day 0 of AZD1222 vaccination. The CDR3 region: CASSSDANIQYF. In nucleotide form, the sequence is TGTGCCAGCAGTTCAGACGCAAACATTCAGTACTTC.